The 5 T cell receptor beta chains reported below all come from one sample, sequenced in a study of blood T cell repertoires in COVID-19. The assay was immunoSEQ multiplex PCR, and TCRdb's table has in-frame clones only and misses some. This sample has under 30,000 clones, with over 70% found just once. The sample comprised peripheral blood. These receptor sequences come from a woman in her 70s with acute or convalescent COVID-19.

The chain uses TRBV7-2 and TRBJ2-1; unclear D gene. V was cut by 5 bases and J by 3 bases, with 11 bases left in between. Germline V gene sequence: CDR1 SGHTA, CDR2 FQGNSA. The CDR3 has 14 amino acids. CDR3 bases: TGTGCCAGCAGCCCAAGTTCCAGCTACAATGAGCAGTTCTTC. Translation gives CASSPSSSYNEQFF.

The rearrangement links TRBV4-3 to TRBJ1-6; a weak D match, TRBD1 (6 bases). Trimming pared 0 bases from V and 7 bases from J, leaving 13 bases between. The CDR3 length is 16 residues. Per the germline V gene, CDR1 is LGHNA and CDR2 is YSLEER. Written as DNA, the CDR3 is TGCGCCAGCAGCCAAGATCCGGCAGGGGCGAATTCACCCCTCCACTTT. This codes for CASSQDPAGANSPLHF.

The V call is TRBV6-4, the J call TRBJ2-1, with TRBD2 identical over 8 bases. Germline V gives CDR1 MRHNA, CDR2 SNTAGT. CDR3 length: 19 amino acids. After removal of 4 bases from V and 0 bases from J, the junction contained 14 bases not matched to a gene. CDR3 protein: CASSAGTRGVPTSYNEQFF. As DNA, the CDR3 is TGTGCCAGCAGTGCCGGGACTAGAGGGGTCCCGACCTCCTACAATGAGCAGTTCTTC.

V and J are TRBV5-1 and TRBJ2-5; tentative D call: TRBD2 (6 bases). V shed 4 bases and J shed 2 bases, with 9 bases lying between them. The length of the CDR3 is 13 residues. Per germline, CDR1 SGHRS and CDR2 YFSETQ. CDR3 sequence (DNA): TGCGCCAGCAGCGGGACTCATCAAGAGACCCAGTACTTC. Amino acids: CASSGTHQETQYF.

This chain joins TRBV4-1 and TRBJ2-1; no clear D. The CDR3 runs 11 residues. Per the germline V gene, CDR1 is MGHRA and CDR2 is YSYEKL. Trimming took 1 base from V and 11 from J, leaving 6 bases between them. The CDR3 coding sequence is TGCGCCAGCAGCCAAGCCGTCCAGCAGTTCTTC. This translates into CASSQAVQQFF.